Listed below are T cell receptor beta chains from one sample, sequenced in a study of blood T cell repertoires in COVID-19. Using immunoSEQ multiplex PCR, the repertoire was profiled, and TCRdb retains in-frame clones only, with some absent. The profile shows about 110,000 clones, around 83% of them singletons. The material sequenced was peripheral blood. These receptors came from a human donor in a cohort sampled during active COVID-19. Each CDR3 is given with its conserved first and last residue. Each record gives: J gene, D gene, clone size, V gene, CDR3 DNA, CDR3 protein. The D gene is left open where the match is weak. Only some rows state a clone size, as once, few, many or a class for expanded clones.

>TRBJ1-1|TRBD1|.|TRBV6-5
TGTGCCAGCAGTTATGGGACAGAGAACACTGAAGCTTTCTTT
CASSYGTENTEAFF
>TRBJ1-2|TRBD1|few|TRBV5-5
TGTGCCAGCAGCCTTTTTCCCGGGACAGGGCCGAGGGGCTACACCTTC
CASSLFPGTGPRGYTF
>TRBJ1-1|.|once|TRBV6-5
TGTGCCAGCAGTTACTCGACCAGGGGAGTGAACACTGAAGCTTTCTTT
CASSYSTRGVNTEAFF
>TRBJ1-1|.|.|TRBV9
TGTGCCAGCAGCGGGGGGCAGTTCAACACTGAAGCTTTCTTT
CASSGGQFNTEAFF
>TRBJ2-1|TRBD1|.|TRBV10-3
TGTGCCATCAGTGTGGGTGCCTGGACAGGGACCAATGAGCAGTTCTTC
CAISVGAWTGTNEQFF
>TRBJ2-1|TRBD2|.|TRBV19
TGTGCCAGTAGTACCCTGGGACTAGCGGGGCATTACAATGAGCAGTTCTTC
CASSTLGLAGHYNEQFF
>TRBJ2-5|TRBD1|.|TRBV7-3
TGTGCCAGCAGCTTGTTCGGGACAGGGCAGGAGACCCAGTACTTC
CASSLFGTGQETQYF
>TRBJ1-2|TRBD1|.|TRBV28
TGTGCCAGCAGCCTGGGACAGCACTATGGCTACACCTTC
CASSLGQHYGYTF
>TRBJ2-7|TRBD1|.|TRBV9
TGTGCCAGCAGCGTAGCACAGGGGCCATCCTACGAGCAGTACTTC
CASSVAQGPSYEQYF
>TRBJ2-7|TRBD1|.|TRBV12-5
TGTGCTAGTGGTTTCCCACCGGGACAGGGCTACGAGCAGTACTTC
CASGFPPGQGYEQYF
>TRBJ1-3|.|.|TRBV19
TGTGCCAGTAGGAGGACAGCGCCCGCCTCTGGAAACACCATATATTTT
CASRRTAPASGNTIYF
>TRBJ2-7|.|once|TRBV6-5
TGTGCCAGCAGGCGAAAGACGGGTTTCTACGAGCAGTACTTC
CASRRKTGFYEQYF
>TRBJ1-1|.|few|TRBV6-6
TGTGCCAGCAGTTACTCCCAGGGCGGCACTGAAGCTTTCTTT
CASSYSQGGTEAFF
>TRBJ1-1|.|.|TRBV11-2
TGTGCCAGCAGCTTGATGGGCGGGACTCACAACACTGAAGCTTTCTTT
CASSLMGGTHNTEAFF
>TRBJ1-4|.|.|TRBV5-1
TGCGCCAGCAGCCCTTTAGCGGCCAATGAAAAACTGTTTTTT
CASSPLAANEKLFF
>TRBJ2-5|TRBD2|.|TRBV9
TGTGCCAGCAGCGTAGAGATTAGCGGGGTCGGGACCCAGTACTTC
CASSVEISGVGTQYF
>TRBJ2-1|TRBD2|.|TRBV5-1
TGCGCCAGCAGCCTACTAGCGGGTGAGCAGTTCTTC
CASSLLAGEQFF
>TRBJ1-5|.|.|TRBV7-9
TGTGCCAGCAGCCCGGGATTAACCAATCAGCCCCAGCATTTT
CASSPGLTNQPQHF
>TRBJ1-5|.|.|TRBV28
TGTGCCAGCACCCTTCCAGGTCGGCCCCAGCATTTT
CASTLPGRPQHF
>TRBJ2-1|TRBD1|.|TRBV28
TGTGCCAGCAGTTCACCGGGACAGGGGGGCGATGAGCAGTTCTTC
CASSSPGQGGDEQFF
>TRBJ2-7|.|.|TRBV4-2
TGTGCCAGCAGCCAGGAGTTAGTGGGGCTTGACGAGCAGTACTTC
CASSQELVGLDEQYF
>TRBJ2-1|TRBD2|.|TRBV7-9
TGTGCCAGCAGCTTGCGAGGACTAGCGGGGGGGCCGGCTAAGAATGAGCAGTTCTTC
CASSLRGLAGGPAKNEQFF
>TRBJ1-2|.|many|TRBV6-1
TGTGCCAGCAGTGATTTAGGGGATAACTATGGCTACACCTTC
CASSDLGDNYGYTF
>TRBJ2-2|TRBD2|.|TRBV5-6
TGTGCCAGCAGCAATAGCGGGAGGGCCGCCGGGGAGCTGTTTTTT
CASSNSGRAAGELFF
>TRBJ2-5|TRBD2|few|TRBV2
TGTGCCAGCATTGGGACTAGCGTGACCCAGTACTTC
CASIGTSVTQYF
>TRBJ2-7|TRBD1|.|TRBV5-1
TGCGCCAGCAATCAAGGGACAGGGGAAAGCTACGAGCAGTACTTC
CASNQGTGESYEQYF
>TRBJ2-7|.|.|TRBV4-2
TGTGCCAGCAGCCAAGGGGGGAATGGAGGGCTCGAGCAGTACTTC
CASSQGGNGGLEQYF
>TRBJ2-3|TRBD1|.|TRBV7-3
TGTGCCAGCAGCTTAACACCGGGACAGATTTTAAGCACAGATACGCAGTATTTT
CASSLTPGQILSTDTQYF
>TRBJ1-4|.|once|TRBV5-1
TGCGCCAGCAGTATGACAGTTGCAACTAATGAAAAACTGTTTTTT
CASSMTVATNEKLFF